One sample yielded the 15 T cell receptor beta chains listed below, sequenced in a study of shared clonotypes between healthy human individuals. Clones were sequenced by immunoSEQ multiplex PCR, and TCRdb holds only the in-frame ones, with some missing. The table lists about 510,000 clones, 90% to 96% of them singletons. Sequencing was carried out using naive CD4+ T cells sorted from blood. Noted subset: CD45RA+ positively selected. These receptors came from a woman aged 25 to 39 in good health.

The chain recombines TRBV5-4 with TRBJ2-2; perhaps D is TRBD1 or TRBD2 (5 bases each). CDR3 length: 15 residues. Germline V gene lookup returns CDR1 SGHNT and CDR2 YYREEE (reference sequence). Trimming cost V 2 bases and J 8 bases, with 16 bases left between them. This CDR3 is CASSFRQGRIGELFF. CDR3 DNA: TGTGCCAGCAGCTTTCGGCAGGGACGTATAGGGGAGCTGTTTTTT.

The chain is built from TRBV30 and TRBJ2-1; D may be TRBD2 (5 bases). Germline CDR1 GTSNPN, CDR2 SVGIG (reference sequence). V was cut by 5 bases and J by 3 bases, with 8 bases left in between. This CDR3 comprises 12 residues. CDR3 DNA sequence: TGTGCCTGGGGACTTGGCTACAATGAGCAGTTCTTC. Translated: CAWGLGYNEQFF.

This rearrangement joins TRBV5-4 to TRBJ2-7, with 9 bases matching TRBD2. Germline V gives CDR1 SGHNT, CDR2 YYREEE (reference sequence). CDR3 length: 16 amino acids. V shed 4 bases, J shed 2 bases, and the junction held 10 bases outside the gene matches. The DNA for the CDR3 is TGTGCCAGCAGCCCTACGTTGGGCGGGAGGGCCTACGAGCAGTACTTC. Amino acids: CASSPTLGGRAYEQYF.

Notes on this clone: The junction and the germline gene differ at one end; a read error may be behind it. The chain employs TRBV7-2 and TRBJ2-7; D possibly uses TRBD1 or TRBD2 (6 bases each). Germline V gene data show CDR1 as SGHTA and CDR2 as FQGNSA. CDR3 length equals 13 residues. This CDR3 reads CASSLPGGYERYF. CDR3 in DNA: TGTGCCAGCAGCTTACCCGGGGGCTACGAGCGGTACTTC.

The chain joins TRBV11-2 to TRBJ2-3, with D tentatively TRBD2 (5 bases). Germline CDR1 and CDR2: SGHAT and FQNNGV. The CDR3 is made up of 17 amino acids. V gave up 6 bases and J gave up 2 bases, with 21 bases separating them. This CDR3 reads CASSLKHLQRYTDTQYF. CDR3 nucleotides: TGTGCCAGCAGTCTTAAGCACCTTCAGCGGTACACAGATACGCAGTATTTT.

To note about this clone: One end of the junction is discordant with germline, which a read error may explain. The chain employs TRBV28 and TRBJ1-1; no reliable D call. CDR1 and CDR2 from the germline V gene are MDHEN and SYDVKM. This CDR3 has 15 residues. The CDR3 reads CASSPNSSGNPEAFF. CDR3 in DNA: TGTGCCAGCAGTCCTAACTCTTCGGGGAACCCTGAAGCTTTCTTT.

This sequence joins TRBV10-2 and TRBJ1-2; 10 nucleotides align to TRBD1. CDR1 and CDR2 (germline): WSHSY, SAAADI. The CDR3 has 18 amino acids. V was clipped by 3 bases and J by 0 bases; unmatched bases: 10. The chain's CDR3 is CASSDTIYGQGANYGYTF. The CDR3 DNA reads as TGCGCCAGCAGTGATACCATTTATGGACAGGGGGCTAACTATGGCTACACCTTC.

The chain employs TRBV4-1 and TRBJ1-5; TRBD1 is a possible D gene (5 bases). The CDR3 totals 16 residues. The V gene's germline CDR1 is MGHRA and CDR2 YSYEKL. V shed 2 bases and J shed 7 bases, with 18 bases lying between them. The CDR3 loop reads CASSQTRKGVNQPQHF. The CDR3 DNA is TGCGCCAGCAGCCAAACGAGGAAAGGGGTGAACCAGCCCCAGCATTTT.

The chain employs TRBV27 and TRBJ1-1; possibly TRBD1 for D (6 bases). With 6 bases removed from V and 1 base from J, the gap between germline ends came to 12 bases. Germline V lookup: CDR1 MNHEY, CDR2 SMNVEV (reference sequence). The CDR3 is 14 amino acids. This CDR3 reads CASSQQGRNTEAFF. The CDR3 coding sequence is TGTGCCAGCAGCCAACAGGGCCGGAACACTGAAGCTTTCTTT.

The table lists this clone with a count of one. As DNA, the CDR3 is TGTGCCAGCAGTGTAGAGGATACGCAGTATTTT. As protein: CASSVEDTQYF. V usage is TRBV27 and J usage is TRBJ2-3, with D hard to call. V lost 5 bases and J 6 bases, leaving 6 bases between the germline ends. From germline, CDR1 is MNHEY and CDR2 SMNVEV (reference sequence). The CDR3 sequence is 11 residues long.

This chain links TRBV7-8 with TRBJ1-5; perhaps TRBD1 as D (6 bases). Trimming shortened V by 4 bases and J by 3 bases, and 25 bases separated the two germline ends. The CDR3 totals 19 residues. The germline V gene encodes CDR1 SGHVS and CDR2 FQNEAQ. The CDR3: CASSSARVTGLSSNQPQHF. The DNA of the CDR3 is TGTGCCAGCAGCTCCGCCCGGGTTACAGGGTTGAGTTCCAATCAGCCCCAGCATTTT.

This CDR3 reads CASTRTGVKDEQYF. DNA for the CDR3: TGTGCCAGTACTAGGACAGGGGTGAAAGACGAGCAGTACTTC. J is TRBJ2-7 and V is TRBV19; 9 bases are shared with TRBD1. The CDR3 is 14 amino acids. Germline CDR1 and CDR2: LNHDA and SQIVND (reference sequence). The V gene end was trimmed by 7 bases and the J gene end by 5 bases; junction bases not matched to a gene: 9.

The chain joins TRBV19 to TRBJ2-7, with TRBD1 as a possible D gene (5 bases). Trimming left V 4 bases short and J 0 bases short, with 13 bases between. The V gene's germline CDR1 is LNHDA and CDR2 SQIVND (reference sequence). This CDR3 spans 15 amino acids. CDR3 sequence reads: CASSKEDRSSYEQYF. CDR3 bases: TGTGCCAGTAGTAAGGAAGACAGAAGCTCCTACGAGCAGTACTTC. The complete variable domain, with remaining parts taken from reference TRBV19 and TRBJ2-7, reads DGGITQSPKYLFRKEGQNVTLSCEQNLNHDAMYWYRQDPGQGLRLIYYSQIVNDFQKGDIAEGYSVSREKKESFPLTVTSAQKNPTAFYLCASSKEDRSSYEQYFGPGTRLTVT.

The chain uses TRBV5-1 and TRBJ2-7; TRBD1 matches at 7 bases. Germline CDR1 is SGHRS and CDR2 is YFSETQ. V lost 4 bases to trimming and J lost 5 bases; unmatched junction nucleotides: 6. The CDR3 has 13 amino acids. The chain's CDR3 is CASSRGGPDEQYF. The DNA for the CDR3 is TGCGCCAGCAGCCGAGGGGGCCCGGACGAGCAGTACTTC.

The chain employs TRBV11-2 and TRBJ1-5; maybe TRBD1 (5 bases). V lost 6 bases and J 3 bases, leaving 12 bases between the germline ends. Germline CDR1 reads SGHAT; CDR2 reads FQNNGV. This CDR3 is 14 amino acids long. CDR3 sequence reads: CASSQTEYNQPQHF. The CDR3 DNA reads as TGTGCCAGCAGTCAGACAGAATACAATCAGCCCCAGCATTTT.